The 5 T cell receptor beta chains listed next were all sequenced from one sample in a study of identical twins. TCRdb reprocessed the 5' RACE reads with MiXCR, giving one entry per CDR3 protein. The repertoire has around 500,000 distinct CDR3 sequences, 13% to 15% of them found once; the top ten carry around 0.48%. Another study also made use of these data, one on yellow fever vaccine responses in identical twins.

Material for sequencing was CD4+ T cells sorted from blood. The receptors derive from a woman aged 18-29 years in good health.

The table lists this clonotype with many counts. J is TRBJ2-6 and V is TRBV7-2; D gene unclear. V lost 6 bases to trimming and J lost 3 bases, with 6 bases between them. Per germline, CDR1 SGHTA and CDR2 FQGNSA. There are 13 residues in the CDR3. CDR3 sequence (DNA): TGTGCCAGCAGAATGGGTGGGGCCAACGTCCTGACTTTC. Amino acids: CASRMGGANVLTF.

This chain connects TRBV3-1 to TRBJ2-7, with 7 bases lining up with TRBD2. V was clipped by 4 bases and J by 4 bases; unmatched bases: 10. The length of the CDR3 is 15 residues. Germline V gene data show CDR1 as LGHDT and CDR2 as YNNKEL (reference sequence). CDR3 sequence reads: CASSLLSGKGYEQYF. As DNA, the CDR3 is TGTGCCAGCAGCCTCCTAAGCGGGAAGGGTTACGAGCAGTACTTC.

This clonotype showed up just a few times. V and J are TRBV28 and TRBJ1-5; 10 bases agree with TRBD1. Looked up from germline, CDR1 is MDHEN and CDR2 is SYDVKM. CDR3 length equals 15 residues. The J segment lost 6 bases and the V segment lost 1 base, leaving 3 bases of the junction unmatched. The CDR3, as DNA: TGTGCCAGCAGTTTATTAGGACAGGGGGTTCAGCCCCAGCATTTT. Translation gives CASSLLGQGVQPQHF.

This clonotype was recorded a few times. CDR3 coding DNA: TGTGCCAGCAGCGTCCTAGGTTCGACTAGCGGGAGCGTGCAGTATTTT. This gives the protein CASSVLGSTSGSVQYF. The gene calls are TRBV9 and TRBJ2-3; 12 bases are shared with TRBD2. CDR3 size: 16 residues. Germline V gene lookup returns CDR1 SGDLS and CDR2 YYNGEE. Trimming at V came to 2 bases and at J to 11 bases, leaving 12 bases not matched to a gene.

This clonotype was recorded a few times. This rearrangement joins TRBV5-1 to TRBJ2-3, with D possibly called TRBD1 or TRBD2 (6 bases each). The CDR3 has 16 residues. V lost 1 base to trimming and J lost 6 bases, with 18 bases between them. Germline CDR1 reads SGHRS; CDR2 reads YFSETQ. In DNA form, the CDR3 reads TGCGCCAGCAGCTTGCCCAGGGGAGGTGGTATGGATACGCAGTATTTT. Its protein product is CASSLPRGGGMDTQYF.